This T cell receptor (beta chain) was documented in a study of T cell responses to AZD1222 COVID-19 vaccine. With respect to this clone: Its specificity is unknown.

CDR3 size: 16 residues. Germline V lookup: CDR1 SGHAT, CDR2 FQNNGV. The V segment lost 5 bases and the J segment 0 bases; nucleotides outside the gene matches: 8. Data came from immunoSEQ multiplex PCR; TCRdb stores just in-frame clones and leaves some out. The profile shows more than 130,000 clones, 90% of them singletons. Study-level results: Unmutated regions of variants are reportedly targeted by nearly half of spike-specific TCRs.

V usage is TRBV11-2 and J usage is TRBJ2-7; 9 bases line up with TRBD2. The sequence was obtained from an adult in good health. The specimen was peripheral blood, collected on day 0 of AZD1222 vaccination. Written as DNA, the CDR3 is TGTGCCAGCAGCAAAACTAGCGGGCCTAGCTCCTACGAGCAGTACTTC. This codes for CASSKTSGPSSYEQYF. The whole variable domain, filled in from reference TRBV11-2 and TRBJ2-7, reads EAGVAQSPRYKIIEKRQSVAFWCNPISGHATLYWYQQILGQGPKLLIQFQNNGVVDDSQLPKDRFSAERLKGVDSTLKIQPAKLEDSAVYLCASSKTSGPSSYEQYFGPGTRLTVT.